This T cell receptor beta chain emerged from a study of blood T cell repertoires in COVID-19. Whole-study context: Samples came from the United States, Italy and Spain, spanning acute and convalescent COVID-19.

Clones were sequenced by immunoSEQ multiplex PCR, and TCRdb holds only the in-frame ones, with some missing. Among roughly 240,000 clones listed, around 86% were seen once. The CDR3 runs to 15 residues. The V gene lost 3 bases and the J gene lost 2 bases, with 11 bases spanning the gap. The germline CDR1 and CDR2 sequences are MNHEY and SVGAGI. The chain couples TRBV6-5 to TRBJ1-3; possible D gene TRBD1, 6 bases. Sequencing was carried out using peripheral blood. The sequence derives from a man aged 18 to 35 with active or convalescent COVID-19. The CDR3 here is CASSYAQGTGNTIYF. The CDR3 bases are TGTGCCAGCAGTTATGCGCAGGGGACTGGAAACACCATATATTTT.